The 5 T cell receptor beta chains below come from one sample, sequenced in a study of blood T cell repertoires in COVID-19. Some clones are missing from TCRdb's copy, which holds only in-frame ones; the method was immunoSEQ multiplex PCR. The data show about 220,000 clones, 70% to 85% seen once. Input material: peripheral blood. These TCRs come from a man aged 50 or older with active or convalescent COVID-19.

The V call is TRBV20-1, the J call TRBJ1-2; D might be TRBD1 (6 bases). Trimming left V 3 bases short and J 7 bases short, with 15 bases between. This CDR3 has 13 amino acids. Germline loops: CDR1 DFQATT, CDR2 SNEGSKA (reference sequence). The CDR3 spells CSASNRAWSGYTF. CDR3 nucleotide sequence: TGCAGTGCTAGTAACAGGGCATGGAGTGGCTACACCTTC.

The V gene is TRBV5-6, the J gene TRBJ2-7; maybe TRBD2 (6 bases). V lost 1 base and J 9 bases, leaving 17 bases between the germline ends. The CDR3 length is 14 residues. Germline assignment: CDR1 SGHDT and CDR2 YYEEEE. CDR3 DNA sequence: TGTGCCAGCAGCTTGTCGGGGACTCTCCTCCGGCAGTACTTC. Translated, it gives CASSLSGTLLRQYF.

The CDR3 nucleotides are TGTGCCAGCAGTGGGCACTCGACTAGCGGGCTTAGCACAGATACGCAGTATTTT. This codes for CASSGHSTSGLSTDTQYF. This sequence joins TRBV2 and TRBJ2-3; 10 bases agree with TRBD2. V was pared by 4 bases and J by 0 bases, with 10 bases of the junction left unmatched. The CDR3 sequence is 18 residues long. The V gene's germline CDR1 is SNHLY and CDR2 FYNNEI.

The CDR3 is CASSLQSGDSDTQYF. As DNA, the CDR3 is TGTGCCAGCAGCTTACAATCTGGGGACTCGGATACGCAGTATTTT. The chain is built from TRBV7-9 and TRBJ2-3; perhaps TRBD2 as D (6 bases). The CDR3 spans 15 residues. V lost 2 bases to trimming and J lost 6 bases, with 15 bases between them. CDR1 is SEHNR and CDR2 is FQNEAQ in the germline V gene (reference sequence).

The V and J genes are TRBV9 and TRBJ2-3; tentatively, D is TRBD1 (6 bases). Germline V gene sequence: CDR1 SGDLS, CDR2 YYNGEE. Trimming removed 4 bases at V and 1 base at J, with 13 bases between. The CDR3 consists of 15 residues. DNA for the CDR3: TGTGCCAGCAGCCTGGAGCCAGGGGGCACAGATACGCAGTATTTT. Residues: CASSLEPGGTDTQYF.